Following are 2 T cell receptor beta chains from one sample sequenced in a study of CD8 T cells in Susac syndrome. RNA was extracted with the RNeasy kit, and a quantity of roughly 0.45 to 1 ug was reverse transcribed using random hexamers. TCRdb processed the immunoSEQ multiplex PCR reads anew with MiXCR; each CDR3 protein has one entry. The sample carries approximately 280,000 distinct CDR3 sequences, around 84% recorded once. Sequences were obtained from CD8+ T cells from PBMCs. The receptors here all came from a human donor with multiple sclerosis.

In this sample, this clonotype turned up once. The rearrangement uses TRBV27 and TRBJ1-1; 9 positions match TRBD1. CDR1 MNHEY and CDR2 SMNVEV come from the germline V gene (reference sequence). Trimming took 5 bases from V and 5 from J; bases not matched to a gene: 6. The CDR3 runs 14 residues. The CDR3 spells CASSPTDRGTEAFF. The CDR3 coding sequence is TGTGCCAGCAGTCCCACGGACAGGGGTACTGAAGCTTTCTTT.

About this clonotype itself: One end of the junction is discordant with germline, which a read error may explain. The J gene is TRBJ2-7, the V gene TRBV5-1; D remains unclear. Germline V lookup: CDR1 SGHRS, CDR2 YFSETQ. The length of the CDR3 is 14 residues. This CDR3 reads CASGLVVGSYEQYF. CDR3 in DNA: TGCGCCAGCGGCTTGGTGGTCGGATCCTACGAGCAGTACTTC.